Sequencing of this TCR beta chain was carried out in a study of blood T cells in healthy people across ages. Overall study findings and caveats: Researchers report that TCR beta diversity correlated strongly with naive T cell percentage.

A sample-barcoded 5' primer and a J-beta primer mix were used in a second PCR of about 7 to 12 cycles. Each cDNA molecule, via a template-switch adaptor with 12 random nucleotides, was tagged. MiXCR was run by TCRdb on the 5' RACE reads, yielding one entry per CDR3 protein. The table includes about 840,000 distinct CDR3 sequences, 25% to 35% detected once. This CDR3 is built from 13 residues. V gave up 5 bases and J gave up 5 bases, with 10 bases separating them. Germline V gene sequence: CDR1 MNHEY, CDR2 SVGAGI. This clonotype was observed at least ten times. Its antigen is as yet unknown. The sample was also linked to a second study, of T cells of mothers and their children.

V gene TRBV6-5 combines with J gene TRBJ2-1; D uncertain. The sample was blood. The receptor was derived from a woman aged 35 to 49 in good health. CDR3 coding DNA: TGTGCCAGCAGTCGATACCGGCACAATGAGCAGTTCTTC. Residues: CASSRYRHNEQFF.